This paragraph reports one T cell receptor beta chain. This specimen belongs to a study of T cell changes during pregnancy in multiple sclerosis. Sequenced by immunoSEQ multiplex PCR; TCRdb stores in-frame clones only, minus some. The profile shows 40,000 to 60,000 clones, 90% to 95% of them singletons. This CDR3 is built from 17 residues. Germline CDR1 is SEHNR and CDR2 is FQNEAQ (reference sequence). V dropped 5 bases and J dropped 1 base, with 17 bases sitting between them. Sequences were derived from CD4+ T cells from peripheral blood mononuclear cells, sampled in the first trimester of pregnancy. The sequence was collected from a female donor with multiple sclerosis, enrolled in a pregnancy study. The gene calls are TRBV7-9 and TRBJ1-4, with a weak D call TRBD1 (5 bases). CDR3: CASSPGWGEGTNEKLFF. In DNA, the CDR3 is TGTGCCAGCAGCCCAGGCTGGGGGGAAGGAACTAATGAAAAACTGTTTTTT. Supplemented by reference TRBV7-9 and TRBJ1-4, the full variable domain reads DTGVSQNPRHKITKRGQNVTFRCDPISEHNRLYWYRQTLGQGPEFLTYFQNEAQLEKSRLLSDRFSAERPKGSFSTLEIQRTEQGDSAMYLCASSPGWGEGTNEKLFFGSGTQLSVL.